This note documents a single T cell receptor beta chain sequence. Its antigen is undetermined. Stability of Graves' hyperthyroidism was defined as absent ophthalmopathy progression within 18 months. Hyperthyroidism patients were newly diagnosed, had disease duration under 2 months, and were aged 18 to 65 years. Thyroid ultrasound and orbital computed tomography, with clinical symptoms and serum thyroxine and TRAb, informed diagnoses. Germline values: CDR1 SEHNR, CDR2 FQNEAQ (reference sequence). V gave up 5 bases and J gave up 4 bases, with 16 bases separating them. The CDR3 sequence is 15 residues long. The data derive from a study of T cells in Graves' hyperthyroidism and ophthalmopathy. Findings of the study overall: Through a model of 13 V-J features, ophthalmopathy was separated from stable hyperthyroidism.

There were TCR beta CDR3 regions amplified from RNA transcripts. First-round RT-PCR with HTBI primers amplified the TCR CDR3 region. MiXCR, applied by TCRdb to the multiplex PCR reads, yields one record per CDR3 protein. Among about 700,000 distinct CDR3 sequences listed, 12% to 15% were seen once. This chain connects TRBV7-9 to TRBJ2-3, with D possibly matching TRBD2 (5 bases). The receptor comes from a woman aged 18 to 35 with Graves' hyperthyroidism. Sequencing was performed on blood. CDR3 in DNA: TGTGCCAGCAGCCCAGGACTCAACCGCCCAGATACGCAGTATTTT. Its translation: CASSPGLNRPDTQYF.